Reported below is one T cell receptor beta chain. Its antigen remains undetermined. Base qualities are not at hand, and no much larger clone is one base apart. The entry originates in a study of CD8 T cells in Susac syndrome (dated by TCRdb to the late 2010s). For context, the study as a whole: Repertoire sequencing was used to test whether CD8+ T cell activation and differentiation in Susac syndrome was antigen driven. The clonality of the CD8+ T cell repertoire was compared across approximately 11 healthy donors, about 14 Susac syndrome patients and around 15 multiple sclerosis patients. The study at large found these results: The study acknowledged that relatively few individuals were included in the TCR sequencing and HLA analysis.

The germline V and J ends show losses of 3 bases and 2 bases respectively, and no gene match explains 7 bases of the junction. Reading the germline V gene gives CDR1 MGHDK and CDR2 SYGVNS. The CDR3, from cysteine to phenylalanine, totals 16 residues. Of all the DNA, just the CDR3 is kept, 48 bases in frame from base 1. RNA was extracted using the RNeasy kit, and about 0.5 to 1 microgram was reverse transcribed with random hexamers. TCR beta CDR3 regions were amplified with the immunoSEQ multiplex PCR assay covering 54 Vbeta and 13 Jbeta segments. Bias from PCR amplification was corrected by using a synthetic template baseline for primer optimization and for computational correction. Concerning the study's data processing: Only productive sequences were kept, with reads annotated to V, D and J genes according to IMGT and analyzed in immunoSEQ Analyzer. Clonality was computed as one minus Shannon entropy normalized by log2 of the number of productive unique sequences. For each patient and control, public and private clones were evaluated among the 100 most prevalent clones. Clones were defined as Susac-specific if absent from the healthy and MS cohorts, from 1052 published viral clones and from other ImmuneACCESS disease sequences. TCRdb took the public reads, trimmed them with fastp at Q25, ran MiXCR for clone calling and kept in-frame beta chains. CDR3 protein sequences are deduplicated, and each keeps its most common genes and DNA. Here the V and J calls rest on TCRdb's processing, not on the authors' analysis. The sample yields about 76,000 distinct CDR3 sequences; 90% to 95% were counted once. About 0.47% of the sample is taken by the ten largest.

Peripheral blood CD8+ and CD4+ T cells from healthy donors, Susac syndrome patients and multiple sclerosis patients were profiled using high-throughput TCR beta sequencing. Multiple sclerosis controls were treatment-naive patients with stable or active relapsing-remitting disease fulfilling revised McDonald criteria. CD8+ TEMRA cells were enriched by FACS, while bulk CD8+ and CD4+ T cells were purified by magnetic negative isolation. Blood was collected in EDTA tubes and processed within 24 hours, with PBMCs isolated through density gradient centrifugation. PBMCs intended for TCR sequencing were cryopreserved in liquid nitrogen and thawed later in a water bath at 37 degrees C. Purity of sorted or isolated CD4+, CD8+ and CD8+ TEMRA cells was at least 90%.

The chain is assembled from TRBV25-1 and TRBJ2-3, with 8 bases matching TRBD1. This clonotype originated in a human donor with multiple sclerosis. The sequencing sample was made of CD8+ T cells from PBMCs. The nucleotide sequence reads TGTGCCAGCAGTGATCCGGGACAGGAGGTCACAGATACGCAGTATTTT. Its coded protein is CASSDPGQEVTDTQYF.